Listed here are 27 T cell receptor beta chains from one sample, sequenced in a study of blood T cell repertoires in COVID-19. Only in-frame clones appear in the TCRdb table, and some are missing; sequencing was by immunoSEQ multiplex PCR. The table lists around 360,000 clones, around 87% of them singletons, with approximately 1.8% in the top ten. Sequencing was done on a sample of PBMCs or T cells enriched from blood (not recorded which). All receptors come from a man aged 35-49 years in a cohort exposed to, infected with or recovered from COVID-19 (not recorded which).

The V and J genes are TRBV3-1 (or the pseudogene TRBV3-2) and TRBJ2-3; 10 bases fit TRBD2. The CDR3 loop spans 15 amino acids. The germline CDR1 and CDR2 sequences are LGHDT and YNNKEL (reference sequence). Trimming took 5 bases from V and 2 from J; bases not matched to a gene: 4. The CDR3, as DNA: TGTGCCAGCAGCGCAACTAGCGGGAACACAGATACGCAGTATTTT. Protein sequence: CASSATSGNTDTQYF.

The chain links TRBV14 to TRBJ2-3; D perhaps matches TRBD2 (5 bases). V lost 4 bases, J lost 5 bases, and 16 bases lay in between. Looked up from germline, CDR1 is SGHDN and CDR2 is FVKESK. The CDR3 loop spans 15 amino acids. This chain's CDR3 is CASSRDGIGIDTQYF. The CDR3 region has the DNA TGTGCCAGCAGCCGAGACGGGATAGGGATAGATACGCAGTATTTT.

CDR3 coding DNA: TGTGCCAGCAGCTTAGCTCCTAGCGGGAGCAATGAGCAGTTCTTC. Translation gives CASSLAPSGSNEQFF. The V gene is TRBV11-2, the J gene TRBJ2-1; 10 bases fit TRBD2. Germline V CDR1 and CDR2: SGHAT, FQNNGV. Trimming took 1 base from V and 6 from J; bases not matched to a gene: 3. This CDR3 spans 15 amino acids. The complete variable domain, with remaining parts taken from reference TRBV11-2 and TRBJ2-1, reads EAGVAQSPRYKIIEKRQSVAFWCNPISGHATLYWYQQILGQGPKLLIQFQNNGVVDDSQLPKDRFSAERLKGVDSTLKIQPAKLEDSAVYLCASSLAPSGSNEQFFGPGTRLTVL.

In its sample, this clone was seen once. The J gene is TRBJ2-7, the V gene TRBV25-1; 7 bases match TRBD2. CDR3 length: 17 residues. V lost 0 bases to trimming and J lost 7 bases; unmatched junction nucleotides: 15. Germline CDR1 is MGHDK and CDR2 is SYGVNS. CDR3 coding DNA: TGTGCCAGCAGTGAATATTCGTCCGGGAGGTCGTTAGGTGAGCAGTACTTC. It translates to CASSEYSSGRSLGEQYF.

The rearrangement links TRBV3-1 (or the pseudogene TRBV3-2) to TRBJ1-3; 9 positions agree with TRBD1. Germline V gene data show CDR1 as LGHDT and CDR2 as YNNKEL (reference sequence). The CDR3 is 14 amino acids. Losses at the gene ends were 3 bases for V and 8 bases for J; bases not matched to a gene: 5. CDR3 protein: CASSHPGQGYTIYF. DNA of the CDR3: TGTGCCAGCAGCCACCCGGGACAGGGCTACACCATATATTTT.

This clone was seen a single time. V gene TRBV3-1 (or the pseudogene TRBV3-2) combines with J gene TRBJ2-1; 8 bases line up with TRBD2. The J segment lost 2 bases and the V segment lost 4 bases, leaving 13 bases of the junction unmatched. The CDR3 runs to 18 residues. Looked up from germline, CDR1 is LGHDT and CDR2 is YNNKEL (reference sequence). CDR3 sequence reads: CASSLIKGGTRAYNEQFF. CDR3 coding DNA: TGTGCCAGCAGCCTAATCAAGGGCGGGACTAGGGCCTACAATGAGCAGTTCTTC.

The V and J genes are TRBV6-5 and TRBJ1-2, with a weak D call TRBD1 (5 bases). Trimming removed 1 base from V and 3 bases from J, with 9 bases in between. The germline V gene has CDR1 MNHEY and CDR2 SVGAGI. This CDR3 has 14 amino acids. The CDR3 sequence is CASSYLGEDYGYTF. The CDR3 DNA reads TGTGCCAGCAGTTACTTGGGGGAGGACTATGGCTACACCTTC.

The CDR3 reads CASSEALQGASTEAFF. The CDR3 coding sequence is TGTGCCAGCAGTGAAGCCCTACAGGGGGCGTCAACTGAAGCTTTCTTT. The V call is TRBV2, the J call TRBJ1-1, with TRBD1 matching 9 bases. Germline V gene lookup returns CDR1 SNHLY and CDR2 FYNNEI. V shed 0 bases, J shed 5 bases, and the junction held 7 bases outside the gene matches. The CDR3 has 16 residues. The variable domain in full, with the rest retrieved from reference TRBV2 and TRBJ1-1, is EPEVTQTPSHQVTQMGQEVILRCVPISNHLYFYWYRQILGQKVEFLVSFYNNEISEKSEIFDDQFSVERPDGSNFTLKIRSTKLEDSAMYFCASSEALQGASTEAFFGQGTRLTVV.

The chain combines TRBV4-2 with TRBJ2-7; D gene ambiguous. The ends were cut back, 0 bases at V and 2 bases at J, with 11 bases in the middle. The CDR3 length is 15 residues. Per germline, CDR1 LGHNA and CDR2 YNFKEQ. This chain's CDR3 is CASSQESSSTYEQYF. The CDR3, as DNA: TGTGCCAGCAGCCAAGAAAGTAGTTCCACCTACGAGCAGTACTTC.

The genes are TRBV19 and TRBJ2-1, with 10 bases matching TRBD2. Germline CDR1 reads LNHDA; CDR2 reads SQIVND (reference sequence). Germline trimming cut 4 bases from V and 4 bases from J; bases unmatched to any gene: 4. The CDR3 spans 15 residues. The CDR3 nucleotides read TGTGCCAGTAGTACCCCTAGCGGGAGATACAATGAGCAGTTCTTC. Translating it yields CASSTPSGRYNEQFF.

The DNA for the CDR3 is TGTGCCAGCAGCTTAGACTCGTCCTACGAGCAGTACTTC. Its protein product is CASSLDSSYEQYF. This chain uses TRBV7-3 with TRBJ2-7; D uncertain. The germline V gene has CDR1 SGHTA and CDR2 FQGTGA. Trimming left V 2 bases short and J 1 base short, with 6 bases between. The CDR3 has 13 residues. The whole variable domain, remainder taken from reference TRBV7-3 and TRBJ2-7, is GAGVSQTPSNKVTEKGKYVELRCDPISGHTALYWYRQSLGQGPEFLIYFQGTGAADDSGLPNDRFFAVRPEGSVSTLKIQRTERGDSAVYLCASSLDSSYEQYFGPGTRLTVT.

This chain uses TRBV20-1 with TRBJ2-1; TRBD2 matches at 8 bases. CDR1 is DFQATT, CDR2 SNEGSKA, per germline (reference sequence). Trimming cost V 3 bases and J 2 bases; bases outside gene matches: 9. The CDR3 is made up of 16 amino acids. CDR3 in amino acids: CSASIPAGGAYNEQFF. The DNA for the CDR3 is TGCAGTGCTAGTATACCGGCGGGAGGAGCCTACAATGAGCAGTTCTTC.

The gene calls are TRBV30 and TRBJ2-5, with TRBD2 matching over 10 bases. V was pared by 0 bases and J by 5 bases, with 9 bases of the junction left unmatched. In germline, CDR1 is GTSNPN, CDR2 SVGIG (reference sequence). The CDR3 is 16 residues long. CDR3 loop: CAWSVRSSGSRETQYF. In DNA form, the CDR3 reads TGTGCCTGGAGTGTACGATCTAGCGGGAGCCGGGAGACCCAGTACTTC. Based on the CDR3 plus reference TRBV30 and TRBJ2-5, the full variable domain is SQTIHQWPATLVQPVGSPLSLECTVEGTSNPNLYWYRQAAGRGLQLLFYSVGIGQISSEVPQNLSASRPQDRQFILSSKKLLLSDSGFYLCAWSVRSSGSRETQYFGPGTRLLVL.

This chain links TRBV28 with TRBJ1-2, with 9 nucleotides matching TRBD1. The germline V gene has CDR1 MDHEN and CDR2 SYDVKM. This CDR3 spans 14 amino acids. The V and J ends lost 6 bases and 8 bases, in that order; junction bases with no gene match: 10. The CDR3 DNA sequence: TGTGCCAGCAGCCGTACACAGGGGGCGAAAGGCTACACCTTC. Translation: CASSRTQGAKGYTF.

The V gene is TRBV9, the J gene TRBJ2-1; perhaps TRBD2 as D (6 bases). The V gene lost 0 bases and the J gene lost 5 bases, with 12 bases spanning the gap. The CDR3 covers 15 residues. Per the germline V gene, CDR1 is SGDLS and CDR2 is YYNGEE. CDR3 in DNA: TGTGCCAGCAGCGTAGGCCAGCGGGCCGACAATGAGCAGTTCTTC. This gives the protein CASSVGQRADNEQFF.

The rearrangement joins TRBV30 to TRBJ2-2; D may be TRBD2 (6 bases). The germline V and J ends were trimmed by 4 bases and 5 bases, with 17 bases remaining between them. The CDR3 contains 15 residues. Germline CDR1 and CDR2: GTSNPN and SVGIG (reference sequence). In nucleotides, the CDR3 is TGTGCCTGGAATTCGGGTCGGGGGATTACCGGGGAGCTGTTTTTT. Protein: CAWNSGRGITGELFF. The variable domain in full, with the rest retrieved from reference TRBV30 and TRBJ2-2, is SQTIHQWPATLVQPVGSPLSLECTVEGTSNPNLYWYRQAAGRGLQLLFYSVGIGQISSEVPQNLSASRPQDRQFILSSKKLLLSDSGFYLCAWNSGRGITGELFFGEGSRLTVL.

The table lists this clone with a count of one. This chain uses TRBV3-1 (or the pseudogene TRBV3-2) with TRBJ2-2, with D perhaps TRBD2 (6 bases). In germline, CDR1 is LGHDT, CDR2 YNNKEL (reference sequence). CDR3 size: 13 residues. The V and J ends lost 0 bases and 13 bases respectively, with 12 bases between them. Written as DNA, the CDR3 is TGTGCCAGCAGCCAAGAATCTAGCGTCCCGCTGTTTTTT. Protein product: CASSQESSVPLFF.

The chain combines TRBV5-1 with TRBJ2-5, with D maybe TRBD2 (5 bases). Trimming left V 4 bases short and J 4 bases short, with 14 bases between. This CDR3 is 14 amino acids long. The germline gives CDR1 SGHRS, CDR2 YFSETQ. CDR3 sequence reads: CASSLQDSAETQYF. As DNA, the CDR3 is TGCGCCAGCAGCCTTCAGGACTCGGCAGAGACCCAGTACTTC.

The rearrangement joins TRBV28 to TRBJ1-3; D gene uncertain. The germline V gene encodes CDR1 MDHEN and CDR2 SYDVKM. This CDR3 comprises 13 residues. Trimming pared 6 bases from V and 0 bases from J, leaving 6 bases between. The CDR3 is CASSPGSGNTIYF. DNA for the CDR3: TGTGCCAGCAGCCCAGGCTCTGGAAACACCATATATTTT.

The chain employs TRBV19 and TRBJ2-7; D ambiguous. This CDR3 contains 14 residues. Germline values: CDR1 LNHDA, CDR2 SQIVND (reference sequence). V lost 4 bases, J lost 3 bases, and 13 bases lay in between. CDR3 residues: CASSSAGSLYEQYF. The CDR3 nucleotides are TGTGCCAGTAGTAGCGCAGGATCCCTCTACGAGCAGTACTTC.

A single count supports this clone. This chain connects TRBV30 to TRBJ2-1, with a weak D call TRBD2 (5 bases). The V gene lost 0 bases and the J gene lost 4 bases, with 10 bases spanning the gap. The CDR3 has 14 amino acids. CDR1 is GTSNPN and CDR2 is SVGIG in the germline V gene (reference sequence). CDR3 loop: CAWSVLRRYNEQFF. The CDR3 DNA reads as TGTGCCTGGAGTGTACTGAGGAGGTACAATGAGCAGTTCTTC.

The chain couples TRBV10-3 to TRBJ2-2; TRBD1 aligns across 10 bases. J lost 4 bases, V lost 10 bases, and 6 bases had no gene match. Per the germline V gene, CDR1 is ENHRY and CDR2 is SYGVKD. CDR3 length equals 14 residues. CDR3 region: CATGQGTTTGELFF. CDR3 coding DNA: TGTGCCACGGGACAGGGGACTACCACCGGGGAGCTGTTTTTT.

This clone appeared a single time. The chain uses TRBV27 and TRBJ1-2, with 7 bases identical to TRBD1. J was trimmed by 4 bases and V by 11 bases; bases with no gene match: 10. The CDR3 covers 13 residues. The V gene's germline CDR1 is MNHEY and CDR2 SMNVEV (reference sequence). The CDR3 DNA sequence: TGTGCCTCCGGGGACAGCCGCTTCTATGGCTACACCTTC. Protein product: CASGDSRFYGYTF.

This clone was recorded a few times. The V and J genes are TRBV11-3 and TRBJ2-1; tentative D call: TRBD2 (6 bases). Germline V CDR1 and CDR2: SGHNT, YENEEA. This CDR3 contains 14 residues. Trimming stripped 2 bases from V and 5 bases from J, with 10 bases between. CDR3 protein: CASSLSAGNNEQFF. CDR3 in DNA: TGTGCCAGCAGCTTAAGTGCGGGGAACAATGAGCAGTTCTTC.

This clone was seen only a few times. The CDR3 region is CASSLDRGPLGGYTF. CDR3 DNA sequence: TGTGCCAGCAGCTTGGACAGGGGGCCTCTTGGTGGCTACACCTTC. The V and J genes are TRBV5-4 and TRBJ1-2; 9 bases map to TRBD1. CDR1 and CDR2 from the germline V gene are SGHNT and YYREEE (reference sequence). This CDR3 is 15 amino acids long. J lost 7 bases, V lost 0 bases, and 7 bases had no gene match.

The rearrangement joins TRBV28 to TRBJ1-5; tentative D call: TRBD1 (5 bases). The CDR3 has 16 amino acids. The germline V and J ends were trimmed by 3 bases and 1 base, with 13 bases remaining between them. CDR1 is MDHEN and CDR2 is SYDVKM in the germline V gene. The CDR3 region is CASSFPGYGSNQPQHF. For the CDR3, the DNA is TGTGCCAGCAGTTTTCCAGGGTATGGGAGCAATCAGCCCCAGCATTTT.

This rearrangement joins TRBV2 to TRBJ1-5; 7 bases line up with TRBD1. Germline V CDR1 and CDR2: SNHLY, FYNNEI. V shed 6 bases, J shed 4 bases, and the junction held 12 bases outside the gene matches. The CDR3 runs 16 residues. This CDR3 reads CASSAQGQTANQPQHF. The CDR3 nucleotides read TGTGCCAGCAGCGCCCAGGGACAGACAGCGAATCAGCCCCAGCATTTT.